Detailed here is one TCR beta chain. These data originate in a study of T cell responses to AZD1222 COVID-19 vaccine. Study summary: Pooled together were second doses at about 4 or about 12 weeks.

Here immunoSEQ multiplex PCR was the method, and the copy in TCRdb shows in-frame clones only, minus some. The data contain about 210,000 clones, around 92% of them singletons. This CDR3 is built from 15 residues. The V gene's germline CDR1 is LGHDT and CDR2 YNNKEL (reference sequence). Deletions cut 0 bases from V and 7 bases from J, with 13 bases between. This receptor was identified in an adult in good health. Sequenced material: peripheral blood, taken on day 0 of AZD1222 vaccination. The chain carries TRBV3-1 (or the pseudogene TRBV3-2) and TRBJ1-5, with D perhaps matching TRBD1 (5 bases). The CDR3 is CASSQDAGARQPQHF. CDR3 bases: TGTGCCAGCAGCCAAGATGCCGGGGCACGGCAGCCCCAGCATTTT.